These T cell receptor beta chains were read from a single sample in a study of blood T cell repertoires in COVID-19. Sequencing used immunoSEQ multiplex PCR; TCRdb keeps in-frame clones, though not all of them. The profile shows roughly 42,000 clones, 75% to 90% of them singletons. Material for sequencing was peripheral blood. All receptors derive from a man aged 30 to 45 with active or convalescent COVID-19. Each CDR3 is given with its conserved first and last residue.

>TRBJ1-2|TRBV25-1
CASLQADYGYTF
>TRBJ2-5|TRBV12-3/TRBV12-4
CASSYSKTQYF
>TRBJ2-1|TRBV7-8
CASRPSGSGSTNEQFF
>TRBJ1-2|TRBV5-1
CASSFRQGLFSYGYTF
>TRBJ2-1|TRBV7-8
CASSPRGEQFF
>TRBJ2-5|TRBV6-6
CASSGQGVNQETQYF
>TRBJ1-5|TRBV7-6
CASSLSSGHQPQHF
>TRBJ1-1|TRBV7-9
CASSSTGQGGAEAFF
>TRBJ2-7|TRBV2
CASSEAGTSTYEQYF
>TRBJ1-5|TRBV2
CASSDGGGNQPQHF
>TRBJ1-3|TRBV7-9
CASSLQASGNTIYF
>TRBJ2-2|TRBV4-1
CASSQVGAHTGELFF
>TRBJ2-3|TRBV7-9
CAFNPGGPDTQYF
>TRBJ1-1|TRBV5-5
CASSLGWGLVTEAFF
>TRBJ2-3|TRBV3-1/TRBV3-2
CASSHPGTSGWDHTDTQYF
>TRBJ2-4|TRBV18
CASSPITSAAKNIQYF
>TRBJ1-4|TRBV6-5
CASSFGQGREKLFF
>TRBJ2-1|TRBV19
CASRSGRTGALEEQFF
>TRBJ1-6|TRBV2
CASSDLQDRASTYNSPLHF
>TRBJ2-2|TRBV29-1
CSATGVTRQSNTGELFF
>TRBJ2-5|TRBV29-1
CSVGPGQGYQETQYF
>TRBJ2-2|TRBV5-5
CASSLAAGTGELFF
>TRBJ1-3|TRBV7-2
CASSSPGSGNTIYF
>TRBJ1-4|TRBV7-9
CASSPRSGVGEKLFF
>TRBJ2-1|TRBV19
CASREGLASSNEQFF
>TRBJ1-2|TRBV7-9
CASSLRGHNYGYTF
>TRBJ2-7|TRBV6-5
CASRDSSYEQYF
>TRBJ1-6|TRBV14
CASSLVGQGYAPLHF
>TRBJ2-3|TRBV7-9
CASSPGQGAADTQYF
>TRBJ2-1|TRBV7-8
CASSLLAGTYNEQFF
>TRBJ1-3|TRBV29-1
CSVVGVQGGNTIYF
>TRBJ1-2|TRBV5-1
CASSLPGTGNDGYTF
>TRBJ1-1|TRBV6-5
CASQKTMNTEAFF
>TRBJ2-2|TRBV25-1
CASSPERGNTGELFF
>TRBJ2-7|TRBV18
CASSLGQGDEQYF
>TRBJ1-2|TRBV20-1
CSARERNGYTF
>TRBJ1-1|TRBV5-1
CASSVPQQNTEAFF
>TRBJ1-2|TRBV7-3
CASSFGQDYGYTF
>TRBJ2-7|TRBV29-1
CSVEVSPLEQYF
>TRBJ2-1|TRBV7-7
CASSLGDSLQYEQFF